The rows below give T cell receptor beta chains drawn from one sample of a study of blood T cells in healthy people across ages. Via MiXCR, TCRdb re-called the 5' RACE reads, giving one row per CDR3 protein. Of under 800,000 distinct CDR3 sequences detected, around 21% appear once; the ten largest clones hold roughly 3.6%. Sequenced: blood. All receptors derive from a man aged 65 to 85 in good health. The CDR3 runs from the conserved cysteine through the conserved F or W. The D gene is left open where the match is weak. Not every row has a clone size; where given, it reads once, few, many or a size class.

v_call,clone_size,j_call,d_call,cdr3_aa,cdr3_nt
TRBV30,.,TRBJ2-1,.,CAWSVRRGSYNEQFF,TGTGCCTGGAGTGTACGAAGGGGCTCCTACAATGAGCAGTTCTTC
TRBV12-3/TRBV12-4,few,TRBJ2-1,TRBD2,CASSSIGTSGSYSYNEQFF,TGTGCCAGCAGTTCAATAGGGACTAGCGGGAGTTATTCCTACAATGAGCAGTTCTTC
TRBV2,few,TRBJ2-5,TRBD1,CASADRGQTKETQYF,TGTGCCAGCGCCGACAGGGGTCAAACTAAAGAGACCCAGTACTTC
TRBV10-3,.,TRBJ2-1,.,CAISLSGGTYNEQFF,TGTGCCATCAGTCTATCAGGAGGAACATACAATGAGCAGTTCTTC
TRBV5-1,.,TRBJ2-1,.,CASNQRGGGSLNEQFF,TGCGCCAGCAACCAAAGGGGCGGGGGCTCCCTCAATGAGCAGTTCTTC
TRBV4-1,.,TRBJ1-6,.,CASSQDLMGPGALRLHF,TGCGCCAGCAGCCAAGATCTGATGGGGCCAGGAGCTCTACGCCTCCACTTT
TRBV6-2/TRBV6-3,many,TRBJ2-3,.,CASRRDRTDTQYF,TGTGCCAGCAGACGGGACCGCACAGATACGCAGTATTTT
TRBV7-3,.,TRBJ2-1,TRBD1,CASSPLLGTEVGEQFF,TGTGCCAGCAGCCCTCTACTCGGGACAGAAGTCGGTGAGCAGTTCTTC
TRBV28,once,TRBJ2-7,.,CASRTDSLGAYEQYF,TGTGCCAGCAGAACTGACAGTCTAGGTGCCTACGAGCAGTACTTC
TRBV7-2,.,TRBJ2-3,TRBD2,CASSPGTSIDTQYF,TGTGCCAGCAGCCCCGGGACTAGCATCGATACGCAGTATTTT
TRBV7-3,.,TRBJ1-2,TRBD1,CASSSPQTGLASYGYTF,TGTGCCAGCAGCTCCCCCCAGACAGGGCTCGCCTCCTATGGCTACACCTTC
TRBV20-1,many,TRBJ2-1,.,CSAKRNRGGPFF,TGCAGTGCTAAAAGGAACAGGGGAGGTCCGTTCTTC
TRBV7-3,few,TRBJ2-7,TRBD1,CASSLTSGGATYEQYF,TGTGCCAGCAGTCTCACCTCAGGGGGCGCAACCTACGAGCAGTACTTC